These 27 T cell receptor beta chains were all obtained from the same sample, sequenced in a study of cytomegalovirus exposure and HLA in healthy donors. PCR involved 60 Vbeta and 13 Jbeta primers. This table comes from immunoSEQ multiplex PCR, and its TCRdb copy is limited to in-frame clones, with some not included. In the table there are some 100,000 clones, about 79% of which are singletons. Sequenced material: PBMCs. The receptors here all came from a female donor in good health and CMV-seropositive.

The rearrangement links TRBV29-1 to TRBJ1-1; D gene uncertain. Between the trimmed V and J ends, which lost 8 bases and 1 base, there was a span of 8 bases. CDR1 and CDR2 from the germline V gene are SQVTM and ANQGSEA. This CDR3 contains 11 residues. In DNA form, the CDR3 reads TGCAGCACCCGGGGGAACACTGAAGCTTTCTTT. Residues: CSTRGNTEAFF.

CDR3 loop: CASSLVDRKAGELFF. The CDR3 DNA reads as TGTGCCAGCAGCTTAGTCGACAGGAAGGCCGGGGAGCTGTTTTTT. The rearrangement joins TRBV7-9 to TRBJ2-2, with D possibly matching TRBD1 (6 bases). V was trimmed by 1 base and J by 6 bases, leaving 12 bases between them. This CDR3 has 15 amino acids. Germline assignment: CDR1 SEHNR and CDR2 FQNEAQ (reference sequence).

Comments on this clone: A junction boundary mismatches the germline segment, possibly from a read error. The chain has TRBV14 and TRBJ2-1, with 10 nucleotides matching TRBD1. Germline CDR1 and CDR2: SGHDN and FVKESK. The CDR3 consists of 15 residues. CDR3 nucleotides: TGTGCCAACAGCCAAGACAGGGGGCCGTCAGATGAGCAGTTCTTC. Translation gives CANSQDRGPSDEQFF.

The rearrangement links TRBV18 to TRBJ1-4; 7 positions agree with TRBD1. Germline trimming cut 7 bases from V and 7 bases from J; bases unmatched to any gene: 9. CDR1 is KGHSH and CDR2 is LQKENI in the germline V gene. The CDR3 contains 14 residues. The CDR3 DNA reads TGTGCCAGCTTCCTGGACAGGATAGGTGAAAAACTGTTTTTT. This gives the protein CASFLDRIGEKLFF.

The genes are TRBV7-9 and TRBJ2-2; 11 nucleotides match TRBD2. Germline CDR1 reads SEHNR; CDR2 reads FQNEAQ (reference sequence). V was pared by 6 bases and J by 6 bases, with 3 bases of the junction left unmatched. There are 14 residues in the CDR3. The CDR3 here is CASRMGLAAGELFF. The DNA for the CDR3 is TGTGCCAGCAGAATGGGACTAGCGGCCGGGGAGCTGTTTTTT.

The chain is built from TRBV6-5 and TRBJ2-7; possibly TRBD2 for D (5 bases). The V gene lost 5 bases and the J gene lost 2 bases, with 13 bases spanning the gap. Per germline, CDR1 MNHEY and CDR2 SVGAGI. The CDR3 runs 14 residues. The CDR3 sequence: CASSGLIPPYEQYF. CDR3 sequence (DNA): TGTGCCAGCAGTGGACTCATCCCCCCCTACGAGCAGTACTTC.

The chain is built from TRBV19 and TRBJ2-7, with TRBD1 as a possible D gene (5 bases). The CDR3 totals 14 residues. Germline assignment: CDR1 LNHDA and CDR2 SQIVND (reference sequence). V gave up 0 bases and J gave up 6 bases, with 12 bases separating them. CDR3 coding DNA: TGTGCCAGTAGTATAGATGGGGCCTCCGCCGAGCAGTACTTC. Translating it yields CASSIDGASAEQYF.

With regard to this clone: Mismatch with germline at one junction end may stem from a read error. CDR3 protein: CASSVDFNRFSGANGLTF. The CDR3, as DNA: TGTGCCAGCAGCGTAGACTTTAACAGGTTTTCTGGGGCCAACGGCCTGACTTTC. The rearrangement uses TRBV9 and TRBJ2-6; D is perhaps TRBD1 (5 bases). CDR1 and CDR2 from the germline V gene are SGDLS and YYNGEE. There are 18 residues in the CDR3. The full variable domain, completed using reference TRBV9 and TRBJ2-6, is DSGVTQTPKHLITATGQRVTLRCSPRSGDLSVYWYQQSLDQGLQFLIQYYNGEERAKGNILERFSAQQFPDLHSELNLSSLELGDSALYFCASSVDFNRFSGANGLTFGAGSRLTVL.

This chain connects TRBV29-1 to TRBJ2-7; D is possibly TRBD2 (6 bases). In germline, CDR1 is SQVTM, CDR2 ANQGSEA. The CDR3 is 12 residues long. V was trimmed by 4 bases and J by 1 base, leaving 8 bases between them. The DNA of the CDR3 is TGCAGCGTTGTGGGGGGTTCCTACGAGCAGTACTTC. As protein: CSVVGGSYEQYF.

The chain is built from TRBV6-6 and TRBJ1-1; 9 bases map to TRBD1. Germline V gives CDR1 MNHNY, CDR2 SVGAGI (reference sequence). The CDR3 extends over 16 amino acids. The junction had 9 bases not matched to a gene; V was cut back by 6 bases and J by 1 base. CDR3 in amino acids: CASRDTGGSGNTEAFF. The CDR3 DNA reads as TGTGCCAGCAGAGATACAGGGGGCTCCGGGAACACTGAAGCTTTCTTT.

The chain has TRBV19 and TRBJ2-1; 7 nucleotides match TRBD1. The V segment lost 10 bases and the J segment 1 base; nucleotides outside the gene matches: 7. This CDR3 has 14 residues. Germline V gene lookup returns CDR1 LNHDA and CDR2 SQIVND (reference sequence). Here the CDR3 reads CATNPTGSYNEQFF. The CDR3 region has the DNA TGTGCCACCAACCCGACAGGGTCCTACAATGAGCAGTTCTTC.

This chain uses TRBV12-5 with TRBJ2-1; 9 nucleotides agree with TRBD2. Germline values: CDR1 LGHNT, CDR2 FRNRAP. Losses at the gene ends were 7 bases for V and 0 bases for J; bases not matched to a gene: 7. This CDR3 region has 16 residues. In nucleotides, the CDR3 is TGTGCTAGTGCCTCTTCGCGGGGGGGCTCCTACAATGAGCAGTTCTTC. It translates to CASASSRGGSYNEQFF.

This clone came up a few times. The gene calls are TRBV7-6 and TRBJ1-1; possibly TRBD1 for D (5 bases). V was cut by 3 bases and J by 0 bases, with 17 bases left in between. The length of the CDR3 is 17 residues. Germline V gives CDR1 SGHVS, CDR2 FNYEAQ. As DNA, the CDR3 is TGTGCCAGCAGCTTGATTCGGCGGAAGGGGATGAACACTGAAGCTTTCTTT. Translation gives CASSLIRRKGMNTEAFF.

This clone was seen only once. The V and J genes are TRBV7-2 and TRBJ2-7; 11 bases align to TRBD2. The CDR3 is 14 amino acids. Germline V gives CDR1 SGHTA, CDR2 FQGNSA. V lost 5 bases, J lost 1 base, and 1 base stayed unmatched. In nucleotides, the CDR3 is TGTGCCAGCAGCAGGACTAGCGGGTCCTACGAGCAGTACTTC. This translates into CASSRTSGSYEQYF. Drawing the rest from reference TRBV7-2 and TRBJ2-7, the complete variable domain is GAGVSQSPSNKVTEKGKDVELRCDPISGHTALYWYRQSLGQGLEFLIYFQGNSAPDKSGLPSDRFSAERTGGSVSTLTIQRTQQEDSAVYLCASSRTSGSYEQYFGPGTRLTVT.

The chain uses TRBV28 and TRBJ2-7; D is unclear. The CDR3 sequence is 9 residues long. The V and J ends lost 10 bases and 8 bases respectively, with 9 bases between them. Germline V lookup: CDR1 MDHEN, CDR2 SYDVKM. CDR3 nucleotide sequence: TGTGCCACTCTACCCCAGCAGTACTTC. It specifies CATLPQQYF.

The chain uses TRBV19 and TRBJ2-2, with 11 bases lining up with TRBD2. After removal of 3 bases from V and 5 bases from J, the junction contained 5 bases not matched to a gene. The CDR3 covers 16 residues. CDR1 is LNHDA, CDR2 SQIVND, per germline (reference sequence). The CDR3 bases are TGTGCCAGTAGTATGTATAGCGGGAGGGCGACCGGGGAGCTGTTTTTT. It specifies CASSMYSGRATGELFF.

CDR3 nucleotides: TGTGCCTGGACTCCCGAGGGGGCAGGGCGACAAGAGACCCAGTACTTC. Protein product: CAWTPEGAGRQETQYF. The genes are TRBV30 and TRBJ2-5, with 7 nucleotides matching TRBD1. V lost 4 bases and J lost 2; bases outside the gene matches: 13. From germline, CDR1 is GTSNPN and CDR2 SVGIG (reference sequence). The CDR3 runs 16 residues.

The chain employs TRBV4-2 and TRBJ1-1, with D tentatively TRBD1 (5 bases). CDR3 length: 14 residues. V lost 2 bases and J lost 4, with 11 bases in between. The germline gives CDR1 LGHNA, CDR2 YNFKEQ. As DNA, the CDR3 is TGTGCCAGCAGCCAACTCAGCGGGGGCACTGAAGCTTTCTTT. This encodes CASSQLSGGTEAFF.

This clone was recorded once. The V and J genes are TRBV13 and TRBJ1-2; the D gene is possibly TRBD1 (6 bases). Per the germline V gene, CDR1 is PRHDT and CDR2 is FYEKMQ (reference sequence). With 5 bases removed from V and 9 bases from J, the gap between germline ends came to 22 bases. This CDR3 has 15 residues. The CDR3: CASSRAGTPALSYTF. CDR3 in DNA: TGTGCCAGCAGCCGAGCCGGGACACCGGCACTTAGCTACACCTTC.

This chain connects TRBV2 to TRBJ2-5; D possibly corresponds to TRBD2 (5 bases). Germline CDR1 reads SNHLY; CDR2 reads FYNNEI. The CDR3 sequence is 17 residues long. Trimming left V 10 bases short and J 1 base short, with 25 bases between. CDR3 region: CAIPYTPARGPQETQYF. CDR3 sequence (DNA): TGTGCCATACCTTACACCCCCGCCCGGGGTCCCCAAGAGACCCAGTACTTC.

The table lists this clone with a count of one. The chain combines TRBV7-9 with TRBJ2-5; 7 bases are a match to TRBD1. The germline gives CDR1 SEHNR, CDR2 FQNEAQ (reference sequence). The CDR3 covers 14 residues. Trimming removed 4 bases from V and 5 bases from J; junction bases left unmatched: 7. The CDR3 sequence: CASSSRTRGETQYF. In DNA, the CDR3 is TGTGCCAGCAGCTCCCGGACCAGGGGGGAGACCCAGTACTTC.

The chain couples TRBV29-1 to TRBJ2-7; 10 bases agree with TRBD1. Trimming took 7 bases from V and 2 from J; bases not matched to a gene: 5. Germline assignment: CDR1 SQVTM and CDR2 ANQGSEA. This CDR3 comprises 13 residues. This CDR3 is CSAATGGPYEQYF. The CDR3 coding sequence is TGCAGCGCCGCGACAGGGGGCCCCTACGAGCAGTACTTC.

The chain carries TRBV6-1 and TRBJ1-5; 9 bases are shared with TRBD1. This CDR3 contains 13 residues. The V and J ends lost 7 bases and 4 bases, in that order; junction bases with no gene match: 2. Looked up from germline, CDR1 is MNHNS and CDR2 is SASEGT. CDR3 region: CASMDRGNQPQHF. The CDR3 nucleotides read TGTGCCAGCATGGACAGGGGTAATCAGCCCCAGCATTTT.

The J gene is TRBJ1-4, the V gene TRBV4-3; no reliable D call. The CDR3 has 13 residues. Germline values: CDR1 LGHNA, CDR2 YSLEER. Trimming left V 0 bases short and J 16 bases short, with 15 bases between. As DNA, the CDR3 is TGCGCCAGCAGCCAAGATTTCGGGGATATGAGGTTTTTT. As protein: CASSQDFGDMRFF.

This chain uses TRBV6-1 with TRBJ1-5; D remains ambiguous. V was pared by 7 bases and J by 4 bases, with 14 bases between. Germline V lookup: CDR1 MNHNS, CDR2 SASEGT. The CDR3 contains 14 residues. In DNA form, the CDR3 reads TGTGCCAGCATAGGTGTGGCGGGGAATCAGCCCCAGCATTTT. Residues: CASIGVAGNQPQHF.

The chain has TRBV30 and TRBJ1-5, with D possibly matching TRBD1 (5 bases). This CDR3 has 14 residues. Germline V CDR1 and CDR2: GTSNPN, SVGIG (reference sequence). V lost 0 bases and J 4 bases, leaving 10 bases between the germline ends. CDR3 DNA sequence: TGTGCCTGGAGTGTACGAAGGGGAAATCAGCCCCAGCATTTT. The encoded protein is CAWSVRRGNQPQHF.

The chain uses TRBV5-1 and TRBJ2-7; D is perhaps TRBD1 (6 bases). The CDR3 length is 14 residues. Deletions cut 3 bases from V and 2 bases from J, with 12 bases between. The germline gives CDR1 SGHRS, CDR2 YFSETQ. Here the CDR3 reads CASSWADSAYEQYF. As DNA, the CDR3 is TGCGCCAGCAGCTGGGCGGACAGTGCCTACGAGCAGTACTTC. The full variable domain, with the rest looked up from reference TRBV5-1 and TRBJ2-7, is KAGVTQTPRYLIKTRGQQVTLSCSPISGHRSVSWYQQTPGQGLQFLFEYFSETQRNKGNFPGRFSGRQFSNSRSEMNVSTLELGDSALYLCASSWADSAYEQYFGPGTRLTVT.